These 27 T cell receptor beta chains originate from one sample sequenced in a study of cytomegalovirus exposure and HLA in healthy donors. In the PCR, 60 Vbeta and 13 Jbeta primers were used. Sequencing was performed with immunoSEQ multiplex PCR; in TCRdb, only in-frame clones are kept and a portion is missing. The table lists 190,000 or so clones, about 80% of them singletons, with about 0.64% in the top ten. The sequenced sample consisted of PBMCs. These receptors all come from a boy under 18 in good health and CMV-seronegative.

The CDR3 nucleotides are TGTGCCAGCATCAAATCCGGGACAGGGGTAGAGCAGTACTTC. Translation: CASIKSGTGVEQYF. The rearrangement joins TRBV13 to TRBJ2-7; the match to TRBD1 covers 10 bases. Losses at the gene ends were 7 bases for V and 7 bases for J; bases not matched to a gene: 10. The CDR3 length is 14 residues. Germline lookup yields CDR1 PRHDT and CDR2 FYEKMQ (reference sequence). The full variable domain, completed using reference TRBV13 and TRBJ2-7, is AAGVIQSPRHLIKEKRETATLKCYPIPRHDTVYWYQQGPGQDPQFLISFYEKMQSDKGSIPDRFSAQQFSDYHSELNMSSLELGDSALYFCASIKSGTGVEQYFGPGTRLTVT.

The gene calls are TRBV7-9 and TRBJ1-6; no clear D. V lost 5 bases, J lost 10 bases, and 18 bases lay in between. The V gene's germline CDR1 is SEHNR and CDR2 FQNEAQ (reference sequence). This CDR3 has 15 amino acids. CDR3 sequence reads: CASSAEGLAGSPLHF. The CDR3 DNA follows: TGTGCCAGCAGCGCCGAGGGCCTTGCGGGATCACCCCTCCACTTT.

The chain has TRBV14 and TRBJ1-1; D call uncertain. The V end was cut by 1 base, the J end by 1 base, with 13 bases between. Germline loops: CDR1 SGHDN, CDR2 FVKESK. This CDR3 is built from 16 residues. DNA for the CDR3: TGTGCCAGCAGCCAAGGATGGCTCTCCAGGAACACTGAAGCTTTCTTT. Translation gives CASSQGWLSRNTEAFF.

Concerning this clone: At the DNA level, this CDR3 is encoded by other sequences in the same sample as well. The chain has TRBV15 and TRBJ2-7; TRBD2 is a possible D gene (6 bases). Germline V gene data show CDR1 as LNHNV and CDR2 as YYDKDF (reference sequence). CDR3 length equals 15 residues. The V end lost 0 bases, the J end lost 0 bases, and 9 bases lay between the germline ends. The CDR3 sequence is CATSRDRGVSYEQYF. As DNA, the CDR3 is TGTGCCACCAGCAGAGATCGCGGGGTCTCCTACGAGCAGTACTTC.

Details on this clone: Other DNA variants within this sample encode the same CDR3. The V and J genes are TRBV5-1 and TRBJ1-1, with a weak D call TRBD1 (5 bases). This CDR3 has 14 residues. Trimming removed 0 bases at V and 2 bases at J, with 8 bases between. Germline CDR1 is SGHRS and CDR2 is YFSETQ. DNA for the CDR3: TGCGCCAGCAGCTTGGGTGGGGCCAACACTGAAGCTTTCTTT. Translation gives CASSLGGANTEAFF.

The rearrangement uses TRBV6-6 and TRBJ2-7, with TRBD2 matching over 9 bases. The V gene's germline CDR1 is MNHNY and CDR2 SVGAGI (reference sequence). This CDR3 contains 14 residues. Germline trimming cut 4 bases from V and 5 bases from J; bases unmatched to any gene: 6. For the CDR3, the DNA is TGTGCCAGCAGTTTAGCGGGAGAGGTCCACGAGCAGTACTTC. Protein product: CASSLAGEVHEQYF.

The CDR3 spells CASSPGHQPQHF. CDR3 nucleotide sequence: TGCGCCAGCAGCCCAGGGCATCAGCCCCAGCATTTT. V gene TRBV10-2 combines with J gene TRBJ1-5; tentatively, D is TRBD1 (5 bases). CDR3 size: 12 residues. Trimming cost V 6 bases and J 5 bases, with 8 bases left between them. CDR1 and CDR2 from the germline V gene are WSHSY and SAAADI.

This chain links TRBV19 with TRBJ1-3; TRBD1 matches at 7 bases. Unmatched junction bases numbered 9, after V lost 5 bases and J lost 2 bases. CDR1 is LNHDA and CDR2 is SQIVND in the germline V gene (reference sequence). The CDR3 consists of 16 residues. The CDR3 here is CASSRDRVTTGNTIYF. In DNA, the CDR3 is TGTGCCAGTAGTCGCGACAGGGTCACTACTGGAAACACCATATATTTT.

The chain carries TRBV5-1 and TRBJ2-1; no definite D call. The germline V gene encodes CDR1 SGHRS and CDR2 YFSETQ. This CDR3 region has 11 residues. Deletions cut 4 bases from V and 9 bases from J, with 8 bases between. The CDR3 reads CASSPQIEQFF. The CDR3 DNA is TGCGCCAGCAGCCCCCAGATTGAGCAGTTCTTC.

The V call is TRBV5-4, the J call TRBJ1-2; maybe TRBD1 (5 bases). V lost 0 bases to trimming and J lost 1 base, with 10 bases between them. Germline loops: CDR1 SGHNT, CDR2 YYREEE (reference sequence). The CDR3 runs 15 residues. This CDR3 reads CASSLEGQGNYGYTF. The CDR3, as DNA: TGTGCCAGCAGCTTGGAAGGGCAGGGTAACTATGGCTACACCTTC.

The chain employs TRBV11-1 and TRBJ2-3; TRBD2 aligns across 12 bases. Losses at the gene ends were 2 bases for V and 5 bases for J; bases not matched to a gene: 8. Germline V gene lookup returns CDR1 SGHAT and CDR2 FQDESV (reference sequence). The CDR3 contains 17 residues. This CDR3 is CASSLSSGRALGDTQYF. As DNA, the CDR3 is TGTGCCAGCAGCTTATCTAGCGGGAGGGCCCTCGGAGATACGCAGTATTTT.

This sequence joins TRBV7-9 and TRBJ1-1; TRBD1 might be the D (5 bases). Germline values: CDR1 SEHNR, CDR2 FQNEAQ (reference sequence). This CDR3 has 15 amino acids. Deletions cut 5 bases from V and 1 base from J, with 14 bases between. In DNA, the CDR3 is TGTGCCAGCAGCCCTCAGACAGTTTGGAACACTGAAGCTTTCTTT. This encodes CASSPQTVWNTEAFF.

CDR3 sequence: CAWTGPRREASSGANVLTF. For the CDR3, the DNA is TGTGCCTGGACTGGTCCCCGCCGGGAAGCGAGCTCTGGGGCCAACGTCCTGACTTTC. V is TRBV30 and J is TRBJ2-6, with TRBD2 as a possible D gene (5 bases). V dropped 4 bases and J dropped 0 bases, with 22 bases sitting between them. There are 19 residues in the CDR3. The germline gives CDR1 GTSNPN, CDR2 SVGIG (reference sequence).

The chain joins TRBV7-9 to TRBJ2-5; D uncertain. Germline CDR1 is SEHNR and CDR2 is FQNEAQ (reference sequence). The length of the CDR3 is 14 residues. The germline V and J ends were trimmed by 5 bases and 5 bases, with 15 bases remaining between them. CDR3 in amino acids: CASSLPLVRETQYF. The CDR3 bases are TGTGCCAGCAGCCTTCCGTTGGTCCGGGAGACCCAGTACTTC.

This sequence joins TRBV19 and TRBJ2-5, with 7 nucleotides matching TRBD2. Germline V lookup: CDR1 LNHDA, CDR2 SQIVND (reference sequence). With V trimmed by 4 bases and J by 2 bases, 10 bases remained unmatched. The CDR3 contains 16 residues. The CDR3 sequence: CASSSTGTNPQETQYF. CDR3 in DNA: TGTGCCAGTAGTAGTACCGGGACTAACCCGCAAGAGACCCAGTACTTC.

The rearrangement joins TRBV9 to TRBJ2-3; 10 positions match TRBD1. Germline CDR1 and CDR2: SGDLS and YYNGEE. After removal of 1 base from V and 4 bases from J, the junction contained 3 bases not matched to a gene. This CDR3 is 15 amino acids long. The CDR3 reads CASSVPGQGPDTQYF. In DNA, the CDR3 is TGTGCCAGCAGCGTACCGGGACAGGGGCCAGATACGCAGTATTTT.

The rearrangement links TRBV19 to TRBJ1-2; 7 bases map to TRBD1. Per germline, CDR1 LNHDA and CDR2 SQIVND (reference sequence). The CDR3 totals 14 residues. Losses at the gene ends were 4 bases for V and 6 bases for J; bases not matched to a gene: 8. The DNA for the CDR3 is TGTGCCAGTAGTACCTTTGGACAGGCGGATGGCTACACCTTC. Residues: CASSTFGQADGYTF.

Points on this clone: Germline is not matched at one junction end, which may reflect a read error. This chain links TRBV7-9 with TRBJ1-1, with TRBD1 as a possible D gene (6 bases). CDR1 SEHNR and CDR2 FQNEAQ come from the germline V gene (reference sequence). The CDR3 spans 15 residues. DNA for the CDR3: TGTTCCAGCAGCTTAGCTTATAACAGGGAGACTGAAGCTTTCTTT. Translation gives CSSSLAYNRETEAFF.

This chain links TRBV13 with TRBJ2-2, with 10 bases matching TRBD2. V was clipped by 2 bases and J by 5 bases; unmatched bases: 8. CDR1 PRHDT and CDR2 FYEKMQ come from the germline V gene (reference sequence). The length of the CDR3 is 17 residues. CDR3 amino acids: CASSLRNSGRITGELFF. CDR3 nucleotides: TGTGCCAGCAGCTTAAGGAATAGCGGGAGGATTACCGGGGAGCTGTTTTTT.

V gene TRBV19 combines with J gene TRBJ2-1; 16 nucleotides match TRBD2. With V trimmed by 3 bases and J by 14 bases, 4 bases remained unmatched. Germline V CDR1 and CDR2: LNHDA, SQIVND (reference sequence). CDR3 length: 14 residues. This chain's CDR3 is CASSIPGLAGGEFF. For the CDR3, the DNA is TGTGCCAGTAGTATCCCGGGACTAGCGGGAGGGGAGTTCTTC.

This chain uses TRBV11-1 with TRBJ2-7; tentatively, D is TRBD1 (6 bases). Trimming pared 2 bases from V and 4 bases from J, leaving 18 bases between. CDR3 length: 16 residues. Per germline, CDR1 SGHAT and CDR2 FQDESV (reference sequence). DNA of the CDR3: TGTGCCAGCAGCTTAAGGGCCTCGGACAGACCATACGAGCAGTACTTC. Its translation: CASSLRASDRPYEQYF.

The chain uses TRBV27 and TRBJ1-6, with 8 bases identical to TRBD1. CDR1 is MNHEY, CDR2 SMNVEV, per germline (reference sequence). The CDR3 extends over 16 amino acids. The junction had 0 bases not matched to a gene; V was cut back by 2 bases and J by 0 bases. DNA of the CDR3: TGTGCCAGCAGTTTAACAGGGGGCTCCTATAATTCACCCCTCCACTTT. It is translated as CASSLTGGSYNSPLHF.

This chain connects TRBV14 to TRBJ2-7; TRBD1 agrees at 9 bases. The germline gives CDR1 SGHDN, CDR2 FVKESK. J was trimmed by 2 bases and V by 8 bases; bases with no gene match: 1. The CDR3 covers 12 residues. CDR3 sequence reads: CASGQGTYEQYF. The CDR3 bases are TGTGCCAGCGGACAGGGGACCTACGAGCAGTACTTC.

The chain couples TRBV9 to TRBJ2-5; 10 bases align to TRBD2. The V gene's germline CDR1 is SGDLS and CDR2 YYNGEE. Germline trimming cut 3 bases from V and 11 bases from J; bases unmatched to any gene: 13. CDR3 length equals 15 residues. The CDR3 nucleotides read TGTGCCAGCAGCGAGGCTAGCGGGAGCCCCGGGGAGCAGTACTTC. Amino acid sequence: CASSEASGSPGEQYF.

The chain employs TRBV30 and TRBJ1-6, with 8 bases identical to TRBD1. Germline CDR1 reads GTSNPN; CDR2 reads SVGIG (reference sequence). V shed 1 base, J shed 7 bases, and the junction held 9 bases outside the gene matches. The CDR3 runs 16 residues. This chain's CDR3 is CAWSGTGGVGNSPLHF. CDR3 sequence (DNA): TGTGCCTGGAGTGGAACAGGGGGAGTTGGGAATTCACCCCTCCACTTT.

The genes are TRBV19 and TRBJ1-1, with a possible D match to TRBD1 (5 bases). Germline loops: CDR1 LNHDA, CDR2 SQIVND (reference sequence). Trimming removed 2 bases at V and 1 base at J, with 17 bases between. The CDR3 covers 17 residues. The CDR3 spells CASSINPFDSKNTEAFF. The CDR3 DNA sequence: TGTGCCAGTAGTATAAATCCGTTTGACAGTAAGAACACTGAAGCTTTCTTT.

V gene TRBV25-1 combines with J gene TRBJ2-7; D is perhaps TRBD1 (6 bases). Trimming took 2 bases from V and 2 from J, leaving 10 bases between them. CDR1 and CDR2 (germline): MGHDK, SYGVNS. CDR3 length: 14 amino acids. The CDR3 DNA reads TGTGCCAGCAGTGAAACAGGGCAGACCTACGAGCAGTACTTC. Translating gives CASSETGQTYEQYF.